The rows below give T cell receptor beta chains drawn from one sample of a study of shared clonotypes between healthy human individuals. The table came from immunoSEQ multiplex PCR; TCRdb's copy has only in-frame clones and leaves some out. The table has around 1.9 million clones, about 93% seen once; the top ten hold under 2%. The sequenced sample was naive CD8+ T cells from PBMCs. These receptors were obtained from a young man in good health. Some clones in this sample may be carry-over from other donors' samples. The CDR3 runs from the conserved cysteine through the conserved F or W. Fields, in order: D gene, J gene, clone size, V gene, CDR3 protein, CDR3 DNA. A D gene is named only where the DNA matches it firmly. Part of the rows lack a size; the others show once, few, many or a class for expanded clones.

NA TRBJ1-2 NA TRBV7-6 CASSSLNSRRNVGDYGYTF TGTGCCAGCAGCAGCTTAAACTCCCGGCGTAATGTGGGGGATTATGGCTACACCTTC
TRBD2 TRBJ2-1 NA TRBV13 CASSYRLAGDYEQFF TGTGCCAGCAGCTATCGACTAGCGGGAGACTATGAGCAGTTCTTC
TRBD1 TRBJ1-2 few TRBV27 CASSPTRTGIPGTF TGTGCCAGCAGTCCAACCCGGACAGGGATCCCGGGCACCTTC
TRBD1 TRBJ2-7 NA TRBV19 CASSIGDRGSYEQYF TGTGCCAGTAGTATAGGCGACAGGGGGTCCTACGAGCAGTACTTC
NA TRBJ1-2 NA TRBV10-3 CAISESPARWIF TGTGCCATCAGTGAGTCCCCAGCCCGCTGGATCTTC
NA TRBJ1-1 NA TRBV7-8 CASSLVTEAFF TGTGCCAGCAGCTTGGTCACTGAAGCTTTCTTT
NA TRBJ1-2 few TRBV2 CASSEYTEEYGYTF TGTGCCAGCAGTGAATACACAGAGGAGTATGGCTACACCTTC
NA TRBJ1-3 NA TRBV5-1 CASSRTESSGNTIYF TGCGCCAGCAGCAGGACAGAGAGCTCTGGAAACACCATATATTTT
NA TRBJ2-7 NA TRBV28 CASSSWDTAYEQYF TGTGCCAGCAGTTCTTGGGACACCGCTTACGAGCAGTACTTC
TRBD2 TRBJ2-1 NA TRBV5-1 CASSLASGIKDEQFF TGCGCCAGCAGCTTGGCGAGCGGGATTAAGGATGAGCAGTTCTTC
TRBD2 TRBJ2-1 once TRBV6-4 CASSGLAGPYNEQFF TGTGCCAGCAGCGGACTAGCGGGTCCCTACAATGAGCAGTTCTTC
NA TRBJ2-7 NA TRBV7-9 CASSLGAGFSYEQYF TGTGCCAGCAGCTTAGGGGCGGGTTTCTCCTACGAGCAGTACTTC
NA TRBJ2-1 once TRBV6-1 CASSLRRTRGEQFF TGTGCCAGCAGCTTACGGCGGACACGGGGGGAGCAGTTCTTC
NA TRBJ2-7 NA TRBV19 CASSPRGGLLYEQYF TGTGCCAGTAGCCCCAGGGGAGGACTTCTCTACGAGCAGTACTTC
NA TRBJ1-5 NA TRBV19 CASTLWTGRGQPQHF TGTGCCAGTACCCTCTGGACGGGACGGGGGCAGCCCCAGCATTTT
NA TRBJ2-2 NA TRBV6-4 CASRKWDNPTGELFF TGTGCCAGCAGAAAGTGGGACAACCCCACCGGGGAGCTGTTTTTT
NA TRBJ2-7 NA TRBV9 CASSPSERRHRYEQYF TGTGCCAGCAGCCCTTCGGAGAGGCGGCATAGGTACGAGCAGTACTTC
NA TRBJ2-5 NA TRBV2 CASSEANRVQETQYF TGTGCCAGCAGTGAAGCGAACAGGGTCCAAGAGACCCAGTACTTC
NA TRBJ1-3 NA TRBV27 CAKGRTVSSGNTIYF TGTGCCAAGGGAAGGACGGTGAGCTCTGGAAACACCATATATTTT
NA TRBJ1-4 NA TRBV27 CASSLGWANEKLFF TGTGCCAGCAGTTTAGGATGGGCTAATGAAAAACTGTTTTTT
NA TRBJ2-7 few TRBV6-1 CASSDRTASSYEQYF TGTGCCAGCAGTGATCGAACAGCCAGCTCCTACGAGCAGTACTTC
TRBD2 TRBJ2-7 NA TRBV5-4 CASSPRLAGAQEQYF TGTGCCAGCAGCCCCCGACTAGCGGGAGCCCAAGAGCAGTACTTC
NA TRBJ1-2 few TRBV28 CASSSGLGGYTF TGTGCCAGCAGTTCAGGGTTGGGAGGCTACACCTTC